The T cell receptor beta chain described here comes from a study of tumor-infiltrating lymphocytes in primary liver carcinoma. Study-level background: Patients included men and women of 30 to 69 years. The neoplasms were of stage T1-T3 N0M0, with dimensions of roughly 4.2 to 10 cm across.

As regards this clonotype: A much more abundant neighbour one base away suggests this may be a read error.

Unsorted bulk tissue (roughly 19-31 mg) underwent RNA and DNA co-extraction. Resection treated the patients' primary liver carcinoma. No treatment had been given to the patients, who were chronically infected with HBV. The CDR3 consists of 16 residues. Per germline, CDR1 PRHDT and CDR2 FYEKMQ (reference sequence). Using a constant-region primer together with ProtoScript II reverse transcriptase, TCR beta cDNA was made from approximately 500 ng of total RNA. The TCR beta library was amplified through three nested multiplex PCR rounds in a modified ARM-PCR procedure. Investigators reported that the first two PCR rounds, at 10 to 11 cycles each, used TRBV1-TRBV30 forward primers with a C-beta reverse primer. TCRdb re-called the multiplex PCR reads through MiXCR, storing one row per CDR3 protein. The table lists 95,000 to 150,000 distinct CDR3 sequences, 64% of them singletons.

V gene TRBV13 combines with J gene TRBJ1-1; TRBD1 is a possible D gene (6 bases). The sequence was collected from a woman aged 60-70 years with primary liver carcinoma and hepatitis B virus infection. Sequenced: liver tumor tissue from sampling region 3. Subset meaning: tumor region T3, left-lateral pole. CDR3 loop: CACSLVLGHQNTEAFF. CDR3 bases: TGTGCCTGCAGCTTAGTCCTGGGACACCAGAACACTGAAGCTTTCTTT.